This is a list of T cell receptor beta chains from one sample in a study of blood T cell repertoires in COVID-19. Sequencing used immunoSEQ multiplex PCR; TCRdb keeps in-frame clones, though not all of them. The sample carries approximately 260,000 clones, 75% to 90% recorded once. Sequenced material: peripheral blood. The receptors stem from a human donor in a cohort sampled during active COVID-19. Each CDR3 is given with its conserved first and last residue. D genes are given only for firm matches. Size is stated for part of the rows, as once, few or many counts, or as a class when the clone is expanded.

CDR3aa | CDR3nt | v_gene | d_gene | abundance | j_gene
CASSSQGAGDTQYF | TGTGCCAGCAGCTCTCAGGGGGCCGGGGATACGCAGTATTTT | TRBV7-3 | TRBD1 | NA | TRBJ2-3
CATSERQGDQRTQYF | TGTGCCACCAGTGAACGACAGGGCGACCAACGTACGCAGTATTTT | TRBV24-1 | TRBD1 | NA | TRBJ2-3
CASTGSGNTIYF | TGTGCCAGCACGGGTTCCGGAAACACCATATATTTT | TRBV28 | NA | NA | TRBJ1-3
CASRLTGNGNQPQHF | TGTGCCAGTAGGCTGACAGGGAATGGCAATCAGCCCCAGCATTTT | TRBV19 | TRBD1 | NA | TRBJ1-5
CASSEGWNTEAFF | TGTGCCAGCTCAGAGGGATGGAACACTGAAGCTTTCTTT | TRBV12-3/TRBV12-4 | NA | few | TRBJ1-1
CASSQAQGYGYTF | TGCGCCAGCAGCCAAGCTCAGGGCTATGGCTACACCTTC | TRBV4-3 | NA | once | TRBJ1-2
CASSPGTANEQFF | TGTGCCAGCAGTCCCGGGACAGCAAATGAGCAGTTCTTC | TRBV6-6 | TRBD1 | NA | TRBJ2-1
CASSVGTVNEKLFF | TGTGCCAGCAGCGTTGGGACAGTTAATGAAAAACTGTTTTTT | TRBV5-4 | TRBD1 | NA | TRBJ1-4
CASSLVRGGPRDTQYF | TGTGCCAGCAGCTTAGTTCGCGGGGGGCCGAGGGATACGCAGTATTTT | TRBV5-4 | TRBD2 | NA | TRBJ2-3
CASSLTRAEAFF | TGTGCCAGCAGCTTAACCCGGGCTGAAGCTTTCTTT | TRBV11-2 | NA | few | TRBJ1-1